The 21 T cell receptor beta chains given below trace back to one sample, sequenced in a study of shared clonotypes between healthy human individuals. Assay used: immunoSEQ multiplex PCR; TCRdb lists only in-frame clones, some missing. The table has about 2 million clones, just under 95% seen once; the top ten hold around 1.1%. As defined, naive CD8 cells were CD45RO-negative and positively selected for CCR7, with terminally differentiated effector memory CD45RA+ cells excluded. The source material was naive CD8+ T cells sorted from blood. The receptors were sampled from a man between 18 and 29 years old in good health.

This chain links TRBV30 with TRBJ2-7, with 7 bases matching TRBD2. The CDR3 sequence is 14 residues long. Germline V lookup: CDR1 GTSNPN, CDR2 SVGIG (reference sequence). V dropped 4 bases and J dropped 3; count of bases not matched to a gene: 9. CDR3 nucleotides: TGTGCCTGGACCTTGGGACGGGACTACTACGAGCAGTACTTC. Its translation: CAWTLGRDYYEQYF.

The chain couples TRBV6-6 to TRBJ1-1, with D hard to call. V lost 6 bases and J 0 bases, leaving 5 bases between the germline ends. The CDR3 loop spans 12 amino acids. Germline lookup yields CDR1 MNHNY and CDR2 SVGAGI (reference sequence). CDR3 residues: CASREMNTEAFF. The CDR3 DNA follows: TGTGCCAGCAGAGAAATGAACACTGAAGCTTTCTTT.

This clone was found once. The J gene is TRBJ1-1, the V gene TRBV5-6; D is undetermined. Germline V lookup: CDR1 SGHDT, CDR2 YYEEEE. The ends were cut back, 1 base at V and 0 bases at J, with 19 bases in the middle. This CDR3 is built from 18 residues. In DNA form, the CDR3 reads TGTGCCAGCAGCTTGTTGGCTTTCGGCCAGCTTCTGAACACTGAAGCTTTCTTT. Protein: CASSLLAFGQLLNTEAFF.

The chain recombines TRBV5-4 with TRBJ1-1, with D unresolved. V shed 6 bases and J shed 6 bases, with 15 bases lying between them. The CDR3 runs 13 residues. Germline CDR1 is SGHNT and CDR2 is YYREEE (reference sequence). CDR3 nucleotide sequence: TGTGCCAGCACCCTAGGAGGGTCCGCTGAAGCTTTCTTT. It is translated as CASTLGGSAEAFF.

The chain recombines TRBV27 with TRBJ2-7; a weak D match, TRBD2 (5 bases). Germline values: CDR1 MNHEY, CDR2 SMNVEV (reference sequence). V gave up 6 bases and J gave up 6 bases, with 9 bases separating them. The CDR3 loop spans 11 amino acids. The CDR3 DNA reads as TGTGCCAGCAGGAACGGGGTCGAGCAGTACTTC. It codes for CASRNGVEQYF.

The J gene is TRBJ2-7, the V gene TRBV9, with 8 bases fitting TRBD2. Germline loops: CDR1 SGDLS, CDR2 YYNGEE. CDR3 length equals 13 residues. V shed 3 bases, J shed 4 bases, and the junction held 3 bases outside the gene matches. CDR3 nucleotides: TGTGCCAGCAGCGAGGGACTAGAGTACGAGCAGTACTTC. Encoded protein: CASSEGLEYEQYF.

The chain employs TRBV27 and TRBJ1-2; 7 nucleotides line up with TRBD1. V lost 4 bases and J lost 6; bases outside the gene matches: 5. CDR3 length: 13 residues. The germline gives CDR1 MNHEY, CDR2 SMNVEV (reference sequence). The DNA of the CDR3 is TGTGCCAGCAGTTCGGGGACAGTGAATGGCTACACCTTC. Amino acid sequence: CASSSGTVNGYTF.

The chain joins TRBV5-1 to TRBJ2-2, with TRBD1 as a possible D gene (5 bases). The germline V gene has CDR1 SGHRS and CDR2 YFSETQ. The CDR3 covers 15 residues. With 4 bases removed from V and 7 bases from J, the gap between germline ends came to 17 bases. In DNA, the CDR3 is TGCGCCAGCAGCCCGACAGACGGAAGCCTCGGGGAGCTGTTTTTT. Its translation: CASSPTDGSLGELFF.

This clone is a singleton in its sample. The chain recombines TRBV4-1 with TRBJ2-3; 12 bases are shared with TRBD2. This CDR3 is built from 16 residues. Looked up from germline, CDR1 is MGHRA and CDR2 is YSYEKL. V lost 6 bases, J lost 6 bases, and 10 bases stayed unmatched. Here the CDR3 reads CASRPGTSGREDTQYF. The CDR3 DNA reads as TGCGCCAGCAGGCCCGGGACTAGCGGGCGTGAGGATACGCAGTATTTT.

The chain is built from TRBV4-2 and TRBJ1-6; D perhaps matches TRBD1 (6 bases). Trimming removed 2 bases from V and 16 bases from J, with 15 bases in between. Germline V gene lookup returns CDR1 LGHNA and CDR2 YNFKEQ. The CDR3 has 13 residues. For the CDR3, the DNA is TGTGCCAGCAGCCAATCAACCGGGACATATCTCCACTTT. The encoded protein is CASSQSTGTYLHF.

The chain joins TRBV5-6 to TRBJ1-6, with 8 bases that match TRBD1. The CDR3 spans 13 residues. Germline V gene sequence: CDR1 SGHDT, CDR2 YYEEEE. V was pared by 4 bases and J by 12 bases, with 6 bases of the junction left unmatched. CDR3 loop: CASSPGTGLPLHF. DNA of the CDR3: TGTGCCAGCAGCCCAGGGACAGGCCTACCCCTCCACTTT.

This chain links TRBV4-2 with TRBJ2-6; D remains ambiguous. This CDR3 is built from 17 residues. CDR1 LGHNA and CDR2 YNFKEQ come from the germline V gene. Trimming pared 0 bases from V and 4 bases from J, leaving 13 bases between. This CDR3 reads CASSQESRTLGANVLTF. CDR3 in DNA: TGTGCCAGCAGCCAAGAGAGCCGGACGCTAGGGGCCAACGTCCTGACTTTC.

The CDR3: CASSQENHEQFF. DNA for the CDR3: TGCGCCAGCAGCCAAGAAAACCATGAGCAGTTCTTC. The rearrangement joins TRBV4-3 to TRBJ2-1; no reliable D call. The CDR3 loop spans 12 amino acids. Trimming left V 0 bases short and J 8 bases short, with 5 bases between. CDR1 LGHNA and CDR2 YSLEER come from the germline V gene.

This clone was found once. Other DNA sequences in the same sample also yield this CDR3. CDR3 DNA sequence: TGTGCCAGCAGTGAGGTAGCGGGCGGCTACGAGCAGTACTTC. Its protein is CASSEVAGGYEQYF. This chain links TRBV27 with TRBJ2-7; 7 bases match TRBD2. V lost 5 bases and J lost 3; bases outside the gene matches: 7. Per the germline V gene, CDR1 is MNHEY and CDR2 is SMNVEV (reference sequence). The CDR3 loop spans 14 amino acids.

The rearrangement joins TRBV9 to TRBJ2-7, with D possibly being TRBD1 (5 bases). Per germline, CDR1 SGDLS and CDR2 YYNGEE. V lost 0 bases and J lost 7, with 14 bases in between. This CDR3 spans 14 amino acids. In DNA form, the CDR3 reads TGTGCCAGCAGCGTAGGGACATATACCGGGGAGCAGTACTTC. Residues: CASSVGTYTGEQYF. Drawing the rest from reference TRBV9 and TRBJ2-7, the complete variable domain is DSGVTQTPKHLITATGQRVTLRCSPRSGDLSVYWYQQSLDQGLQFLIQYYNGEERAKGNILERFSAQQFPDLHSELNLSSLELGDSALYFCASSVGTYTGEQYFGPGTRLTVT.

The J gene is TRBJ2-3, the V gene TRBV6-5, with TRBD1 identical over 8 bases. The ends lost 0 bases at V and 4 bases at J; junction bases unmatched: 3. The CDR3 sequence is 15 residues long. Germline-derived CDR1 and CDR2 are MNHEY and SVGAGI. The CDR3 DNA sequence: TGTGCCAGCAGTTACTCGAGGACAGGGTCAGATACGCAGTATTTT. Its protein product is CASSYSRTGSDTQYF.

V and J are TRBV5-1 and TRBJ2-5; 9 nucleotides match TRBD2. The J call is in doubt because the DNA end fits TRBJ2-7 better. This CDR3 has 14 amino acids. Germline CDR1 reads SGHRS; CDR2 reads YFSETQ. The DNA for the CDR3 is TGCGCCAGCAGTCTAGCGGGATACAACTACGAGCAGTACTTC. Translating it yields CASSLAGYNYEQYF.

The CDR3 DNA sequence: TGTGCCAGCAGTTACGGTGCGGGGGGGGACTACGAGCAGTACTTC. Amino acid sequence: CASSYGAGGDYEQYF. This sequence joins TRBV6-5 and TRBJ2-7; 9 positions match TRBD2. CDR1 and CDR2 (germline): MNHEY, SVGAGI. With V trimmed by 2 bases and J by 3 bases, 5 bases remained unmatched. This CDR3 is 15 amino acids long.

CDR3 coding DNA: TGCGCCAGCAGCCAAGATGATACGGCTGGGGAAGGGGAGACCCAGTACTTC. This encodes CASSQDDTAGEGETQYF. The V call is TRBV4-1, the J call TRBJ2-5; D unresolved. Germline V lookup: CDR1 MGHRA, CDR2 YSYEKL. CDR3 length: 17 residues. The ends were cut back, 0 bases at V and 5 bases at J, with 19 bases in the middle.

V and J are TRBV4-1 and TRBJ2-5, with TRBD2 matching 16 bases. Germline CDR1 MGHRA, CDR2 YSYEKL. With 4 bases clipped from V and 1 base from J, the junction kept 3 bases outside the gene matches. The CDR3 runs 17 residues. DNA of the CDR3: TGCGCCAGCAGCCCGGGACTAGCGGGGGGGTTCCAAGAGACCCAGTACTTC. This encodes CASSPGLAGGFQETQYF.

The chain is built from TRBV6-5 and TRBJ2-7; the match to TRBD1 covers 7 bases. This CDR3 is built from 14 residues. Germline CDR1 MNHEY, CDR2 SVGAGI. V trimming: 2 bases; J trimming: 3 bases; junction bases outside the gene matches: 4. Here the CDR3 reads CASSYGTDLYEQYF. DNA of the CDR3: TGTGCCAGCAGTTACGGGACAGATCTCTACGAGCAGTACTTC.